Listed below are T cell receptor beta chains from one sample, sequenced in a study of blood T cell repertoires in COVID-19. Using immunoSEQ multiplex PCR, the repertoire was profiled, and TCRdb retains in-frame clones only, with some absent. The sample lists 110,000 or so clones; approximately 87% were seen once. Specimen: peripheral blood. The origin of the receptors is a man aged 65 to 79 who had recovered from COVID-19. Each CDR3 is given with its conserved first and last residue. The order of the fields is J gene, D gene, V gene, clone size, CDR3 protein, CDR3 DNA. The D gene is left open where the match is weak. Rows may omit the clone size; those that give it use once, few, many or a size class.

TRBJ2-3	-	TRBV19	-	CASRGDSSTDTQYF	TGTGCCAGTAGAGGAGACAGTAGCACAGATACGCAGTATTTT
TRBJ2-7	TRBD1	TRBV19	-	CASSIGRTGEQYF	TGTGCCAGTAGTATAGGTCGGACAGGCGAGCAGTACTTC
TRBJ2-1	TRBD2	TRBV7-3	-	CASSPDPGEGPYEQFF	TGTGCCAGCAGCCCCGACCCGGGGGAGGGCCCTTATGAGCAGTTCTTC
TRBJ2-2	TRBD2	TRBV5-1	once	CASSVTTSGGTGELFF	TGCGCCAGCAGCGTGACGACTAGCGGGGGTACCGGGGAGCTGTTTTTT
TRBJ2-5	TRBD1	TRBV7-9	-	CASSRGDRVHF	TGTGCCAGCAGCCGAGGGGACAGGGTCCACTTC
TRBJ2-1	-	TRBV7-8	once	CASSPYYGQFF	TGTGCCAGCAGCCCCTACTATGGGCAGTTCTTC
TRBJ2-1	-	TRBV5-6	many	CASSPPVGVGSYNEQFF	TGTGCCAGCAGCCCCCCGGTAGGGGTTGGGTCCTACAATGAGCAGTTCTTC
TRBJ2-7	TRBD2	TRBV28	-	CASSLVSGTSGSRSSYEQYF	TGTGCCAGCAGTTTAGTCTCCGGGACTAGCGGGTCCCGGAGCTCCTACGAGCAGTACTTC
TRBJ1-1	-	TRBV5-5	-	CASSGHILRLLNTEAFF	TGTGCCAGCAGCGGGCACATACTTAGATTATTGAACACTGAAGCTTTCTTT
TRBJ2-1	TRBD2	TRBV30	-	CAWSRAGAGRRDEQFF	TGTGCCTGGAGTAGAGCGGGAGCGGGGCGGCGCGATGAGCAGTTCTTC
TRBJ1-5	-	TRBV28	-	CASRLQIYNQPQHF	TGTGCCAGCAGATTACAGATTTACAATCAGCCCCAGCATTTT
TRBJ1-4	TRBD1	TRBV5-1	-	CASSGQGGSEKLFF	TGCGCCAGCAGCGGACAGGGTGGGAGTGAAAAACTGTTTTTT
TRBJ2-7	TRBD2	TRBV27	-	CASRGSGGVTYADEQYF	TGTGCCAGCCGTGGGAGCGGGGGGGTGACCTACGCCGACGAGCAGTACTTC
TRBJ2-7	-	TRBV7-9	-	CASSFQGVHEQYF	TGTGCCAGCAGCTTTCAAGGGGTCCACGAGCAGTACTTC
TRBJ1-1	-	TRBV7-8	few	CASSLRSGGGSEAFF	TGTGCCAGCAGCTTGAGGTCTGGGGGAGGGTCTGAAGCTTTCTTT
TRBJ2-1	TRBD2	TRBV15	-	CATSSSGASYNEQFF	TGTGCCACCAGCAGTAGCGGGGCCTCCTACAATGAGCAGTTCTTC
TRBJ2-1	TRBD2	TRBV5-1	-	CASSSQLAGGYNEQFF	TGCGCCAGCAGCTCACAACTAGCGGGGGGATACAATGAGCAGTTCTTC
TRBJ2-4	-	TRBV4-2	once	CASSQDPILAKNIQYF	TGTGCCAGCAGCCAAGATCCAATACTAGCCAAAAACATTCAGTACTTC
TRBJ1-2	-	TRBV3-1/TRBV3-2	-	CASSPPWGPSYGYTF	TGTGCCAGCAGCCCCCCTTGGGGGCCGAGCTATGGCTACACCTTC
TRBJ1-3	-	TRBV27	-	CASSLRGRENTIYF	TGTGCCAGCAGTTTGAGAGGTCGAGAAAACACCATATATTTT
TRBJ1-5	TRBD1	TRBV19	-	CASSMGDRVQPQHF	TGTGCCAGTAGTATGGGCGACAGGGTACAGCCCCAGCATTTT
TRBJ1-4	TRBD1	TRBV28	-	CASSVRQGDEKLFF	TGTGCCAGCAGTGTGCGGCAGGGGGATGAAAAACTGTTTTTT
TRBJ1-1	-	TRBV6-1	once	CASSEENLGRTEAFF	TGTGCCAGCAGTGAAGAGAACCTGGGCCGCACTGAAGCTTTCTTT
TRBJ2-4	-	TRBV28	-	CASSFSRGKNIQYF	TGTGCCAGCAGTTTCAGCAGGGGAAAAAACATTCAGTACTTC
TRBJ1-1	-	TRBV3-1/TRBV3-2	-	CASSQVSGTEAFF	TGTGCCAGCAGCCAGGTTTCGGGGACTGAAGCTTTCTTT
TRBJ2-3	-	TRBV6-6	-	CASSLRGSDTQYF	TGTGCCAGCAGTCTCCGGGGTTCGGATACGCAGTATTTT
TRBJ1-1	TRBD1	TRBV6-1	few	CASSDRGFTEAFF	TGTGCCAGCAGTGACAGGGGGTTCACTGAAGCTTTCTTT
TRBJ2-5	TRBD1	TRBV6-2/TRBV6-3	-	CASSYRFSLGQDYQETQYF	TGTGCCAGCAGTTACCGGTTTTCTCTAGGACAGGACTACCAAGAGACCCAGTACTTC
TRBJ2-2	-	TRBV3-1/TRBV3-2	-	CASSGPGNGELFF	TGTGCCAGCAGCGGGCCAGGCAACGGGGAGCTGTTTTTT
TRBJ2-2	-	TRBV28	-	CASINRGAKSTGELFF	TGTGCCAGCATTAATCGGGGGGCGAAGTCCACCGGGGAGCTGTTTTTT
TRBJ1-5	TRBD1	TRBV2	-	CASSEQGARGIRHF	TGTGCCAGCAGTGAACAGGGGGCAAGGGGGATTCGGCATTTT
TRBJ1-6	-	TRBV3-1/TRBV3-2	-	CASSQSSNSPLHF	TGTGCCAGCAGCCAAAGCTCGAATTCACCCCTCCACTTT
TRBJ2-1	-	TRBV6-5	-	CASTAGEREQFF	TGTGCCAGCACCGCAGGGGAGCGAGAGCAGTTCTTC
TRBJ2-5	-	TRBV4-2	-	CASSQDLGAWEETQYF	TGTGCCAGCAGCCAAGATCTGGGGGCCTGGGAAGAGACCCAGTACTTC
TRBJ2-3	TRBD1	TRBV5-1	-	CASRTGIRPNTDTQYF	TGCGCCAGCAGGACAGGGATCCGACCAAACACAGATACGCAGTATTTT
TRBJ2-3	TRBD2	TRBV28	once	CASSLIGLEAEDTQYF	TGTGCCAGCAGTTTAATAGGACTAGAAGCAGAAGATACGCAGTATTTT
TRBJ2-4	-	TRBV6-5	-	CASREAKNIQYF	TGTGCCTCCCGGGAAGCCAAAAACATTCAGTACTTC
TRBJ2-2	-	TRBV19	-	CASSIMGGRAGELFF	TGTGCCAGTAGTATTATGGGGGGAAGGGCCGGGGAGCTGTTTTTT
TRBJ1-3	TRBD1	TRBV28	few	CASSFSTGWDTIYF	TGTGCCAGCAGTTTCTCGACAGGGTGGGACACCATATATTTT
TRBJ2-7	TRBD1	TRBV6-5	-	CASTRAGGRYEQYF	TGTGCCAGCACTCGGGCAGGGGGCAGGTACGAGCAGTACTTC
TRBJ1-5	TRBD1	TRBV25-1	-	CASSGRQGDNQPQHF	TGTGCCAGCAGTGGCCGACAGGGCGACAATCAGCCCCAGCATTTT
TRBJ2-7	TRBD2	TRBV2	-	CASRTSGVGEQYF	TGTGCCAGCAGGACTAGCGGGGTGGGGGAGCAGTACTTC